This record looks at one T cell receptor beta chain sequence and its context. Germline CDR1 reads SGHDT; CDR2 reads YYEEEE. There are 15 residues in the CDR3. Unmatched junction bases numbered 4, after V lost 1 base and J lost 1 base. The data stem from a study of cytomegalovirus exposure and HLA in healthy donors. Whole-study context: T cells numbering about 179 million yielded some 110 million unique TCR beta sequences in an earlier analysis.

Use of 60 Vbeta and 13 Jbeta primers characterized the PCR. The protocol was immunoSEQ multiplex PCR, while the TCRdb copy is restricted to in-frame clones and leaves out a portion. The table has about 110,000 clones, roughly 70% seen once. The sequenced material came from PBMCs. This TCR came from a male donor in good health and CMV-seropositive. The gene calls are TRBV5-6 and TRBJ2-5; 7 bases fit TRBD2. This CDR3 is CASSLTSSGQETQYF. The CDR3 DNA sequence: TGTGCCAGCAGCTTGACGTCTAGCGGCCAAGAGACCCAGTACTTC.